Presented here are 31 T cell receptor beta chains from one specimen sequenced in a study of T cell repertoires in cytomegalovirus infection. For these TCRs, the target antigens are not known. TCRdb reanalysed the reads using MiXCR and keeps one entry per CDR3 protein. Among about 350,000 distinct CDR3 sequences listed, approximately 35% were seen once. The material sequenced was cultured PBMCs, taken from culture after CMV antigen stimulation. These receptors all stem from a human donor in good health (CMV status not recorded). Some clones in this sample may be carry-over from other donors' samples.

The chain recombines TRBV7-9 with TRBJ1-6; 10 bases agree with TRBD1. V gave up 5 bases and J gave up 7 bases; unmatched junction bases: 8. CDR3 length equals 16 residues. The germline V gene has CDR1 SEHNR and CDR2 FQNEAQ (reference sequence). The CDR3 loop is CASSNRDRGPNSPLHF. Here the CDR3 DNA reads TGTGCCAGCAGCAACCGGGACAGGGGCCCCAATTCACCCCTCCACTTT. Combining the CDR3 with reference TRBV7-9 and TRBJ1-6 gives the whole variable domain DTGVSQNPRHKITKRGQNVTFRCDPISEHNRLYWYRQTLGQGPEFLTYFQNEAQLEKSRLLSDRFSAERPKGSFSTLEIQRTEQGDSAMYLCASSNRDRGPNSPLHFGNGTRLTVT.

CDR3 sequence reads: CASTSQGATEAFF. CDR3 coding DNA: TGTGCCAGCACCTCACAGGGGGCCACTGAAGCTTTCTTT. This chain uses TRBV12-3 or TRBV12-4 with TRBJ1-1; 9 nucleotides match TRBD1. With 7 bases clipped from V and 4 bases from J, the junction kept 4 bases outside the gene matches. This CDR3 has 13 amino acids.

A few counts support this clonotype. The genes are TRBV11-3 and TRBJ2-1; D perhaps matches TRBD2 (6 bases). V was cut by 5 bases and J by 8 bases, with 28 bases left in between. Germline CDR1 reads SGHNT; CDR2 reads YENEEA. CDR3 size: 18 residues. The CDR3 sequence is CASSPRAGSSRFDHEQFF. The CDR3 nucleotides read TGTGCCAGCAGCCCCAGGGCGGGGTCTAGCCGTTTTGACCATGAGCAGTTCTTC.

This chain links TRBV7-2 with TRBJ2-3; 10 nucleotides match TRBD2. The junction had 16 bases not matched to a gene; V was cut back by 4 bases and J by 3 bases. The germline gives CDR1 SGHTA, CDR2 FQGNSA. The CDR3 covers 19 residues. The CDR3 spells CASSSIAGGAGGFTDTQYF. The CDR3, as DNA: TGTGCCAGCAGCTCAATAGCGGGGGGAGCGGGAGGTTTTACAGATACGCAGTATTTT.

This clonotype came up a few times. The V and J genes are TRBV7-2 and TRBJ2-5; 16 bases map to TRBD2. The CDR3 extends over 17 amino acids. V trimming: 5 bases; J trimming: 5 bases; junction bases outside the gene matches: 8. Germline CDR1 and CDR2: SGHTA and FQGNSA. CDR3 sequence (DNA): TGTGCCAGCAGCCCAGGGACTAGCGGGAGGGCGTGGGAGACCCAGTACTTC. Protein sequence: CASSPGTSGRAWETQYF.

The sample holds a few counts of this clonotype. The chain links TRBV19 to TRBJ2-1; D ambiguous. The CDR3 has 16 amino acids. Per germline, CDR1 LNHDA and CDR2 SQIVND (reference sequence). Trimming left V 0 bases short and J 0 bases short, with 9 bases between. CDR3 bases: TGTGCCAGTAGTATAGAAGAGGACGGCTCCTACAATGAGCAGTTCTTC. The encoded protein is CASSIEEDGSYNEQFF.

The chain employs TRBV12-3 or TRBV12-4 and TRBJ2-5; 10 bases line up with TRBD2. The CDR3 has 14 amino acids. Trimming removed 4 bases from V and 2 bases from J; junction bases left unmatched: 1. The CDR3 DNA follows: TGTGCCAGCAGTTCACTAGCGGGGCAAGAGACCCAGTACTTC. Amino acid sequence: CASSSLAGQETQYF.

This clonotype was counted ten times or more. V and J are TRBV7-2 and TRBJ1-6; TRBD1 matches 7 bases. This CDR3 is built from 14 residues. Trimming cost V 2 bases and J 10 bases; bases outside gene matches: 5. Germline V gene data show CDR1 as SGHTA and CDR2 as FQGNSA. The CDR3 is CASSLSGTESPLHF. CDR3 nucleotide sequence: TGTGCCAGCAGCTTATCCGGGACAGAGTCACCCCTCCACTTT.

The CDR3 DNA follows: TGTGCCAGTAGATCTGCTAGGGGGTTTGAGACCCAGTACTTC. Its translation: CASRSARGFETQYF. The chain employs TRBV19 and TRBJ2-5; D may be TRBD1 (6 bases). This CDR3 contains 14 residues. Trimming stripped 6 bases from V and 5 bases from J, with 16 bases between. CDR1 and CDR2 from the germline V gene are LNHDA and SQIVND (reference sequence).

There are a few counts of this clonotype. The CDR3 sequence is CASSRTGEGNEQFF. Written as DNA, the CDR3 is TGTGCCAGCAGTCGGACAGGGGAGGGCAATGAGCAGTTCTTC. This sequence joins TRBV6-5 and TRBJ2-1; TRBD1 aligns across 9 bases. V was clipped by 5 bases and J by 6 bases; unmatched bases: 5. CDR1 is MNHEY and CDR2 is SVGAGI in the germline V gene. The CDR3 runs to 14 residues.

This clonotype was counted a few times. The V and J genes are TRBV7-8 and TRBJ2-3; D is perhaps TRBD1 or TRBD2 (5 bases each). The CDR3 consists of 18 residues. The germline gives CDR1 SGHVS, CDR2 FQNEAQ. V lost 1 base, J lost 5 bases, and 22 bases lay in between. In DNA form, the CDR3 reads TGTGCCAGCAGCTTAGTACGAATAAGGAGATCGAGGGGAGATACGCAGTATTTT. Translated: CASSLVRIRRSRGDTQYF.

This clonotype came up a few times. The chain is built from TRBV15 and TRBJ1-2, with TRBD1 matching 8 bases. Germline V gene data show CDR1 as LNHNV and CDR2 as YYDKDF (reference sequence). This CDR3 comprises 15 residues. V lost 0 bases to trimming and J lost 6 bases; unmatched junction nucleotides: 6. CDR3 bases: TGTGCCACCAGCAGAGATGTCAGGGGGCTGGATGGCTACACCTTC. The encoded protein is CATSRDVRGLDGYTF.

In DNA form, the CDR3 reads TGTGCCAGCCGGGACAACTCCTACGAGCAGTACTTC. Protein: CASRDNSYEQYF. This chain uses TRBV28 with TRBJ2-7; possibly TRBD1 for D (6 bases). Germline V gene data show CDR1 as MDHEN and CDR2 as SYDVKM. Trimming shortened V by 8 bases and J by 0 bases, and 8 bases separated the two germline ends. The CDR3 spans 12 residues.

The sample holds many counts of this clonotype. The gene calls are TRBV7-6 and TRBJ2-1; D is ambiguous. The length of the CDR3 is 17 residues. V lost 6 bases and J lost 3, with 21 bases in between. Germline assignment: CDR1 SGHVS and CDR2 FNYEAQ. The CDR3 nucleotides are TGTGCCAGCAGGCTCAGTAGTGAGACGACGATCTACAATGAGCAGTTCTTC. Translated, it gives CASRLSSETTIYNEQFF. Looking up the rest from reference TRBV7-6 and TRBJ2-1 gives the full variable domain: GAGVSQSPRYKVTKRGQDVALRCDPISGHVSLYWYRQALGQGPEFLTYFNYEAQQDKSGLPNDRFSAERPEGSISTLTIQRTEQRDSAMYRCASRLSSETTIYNEQFFGPGTRLTVL.

This rearrangement joins TRBV6-2 or TRBV6-3 to TRBJ2-1; 13 nucleotides line up with TRBD2. Germline CDR1 is MNHEY and CDR2 is SVGEGT. The CDR3 runs 22 residues. V shed 5 bases and J 4 bases; nucleotides not matched to a gene: 23. CDR3 coding DNA: TGTGCCAGCAGTCGCAGCATCTTGGCCGGGACTAGCGGGACACGTACGTACAATGAGCAGTTCTTC. Translation gives CASSRSILAGTSGTRTYNEQFF.

The V call is TRBV28, the J call TRBJ1-5; no definite D call. The CDR3 is made up of 13 amino acids. CDR1 and CDR2 from the germline V gene are MDHEN and SYDVKM. V was pared by 5 bases and J by 7 bases, with 12 bases between. The CDR3 nucleotides read TGTGCCAGCAGTCCCCAGCCGGGGCAGCCCCAGCATTTT. The encoded protein is CASSPQPGQPQHF.

This clonotype has just a few counts. The rearrangement links TRBV6-6 to TRBJ2-2; D could derive from TRBD1 or TRBD2 (6 bases each). The germline V and J ends were trimmed by 8 bases and 2 bases, with 12 bases remaining between them. The CDR3 is 14 amino acids. Germline CDR1 and CDR2: MNHNY and SVGAGI (reference sequence). As DNA, the CDR3 is TGTGCCAGCGGGAGGACAGAAAACACCGGGGAGCTGTTTTTT. This translates into CASGRTENTGELFF.

This chain connects TRBV30 to TRBJ1-1, with D perhaps matching TRBD1 (6 bases). Germline V CDR1 and CDR2: GTSNPN, SVGIG (reference sequence). The CDR3 has 11 amino acids. Trimming shortened V by 4 bases and J by 7 bases, and 10 bases separated the two germline ends. CDR3 sequence (DNA): TGTGCCTGGACCGGACAGTTTGAAGCTTTCTTT. Its translation is CAWTGQFEAFF. Filled out from reference TRBV30 and TRBJ1-1, the complete variable domain reads SQTIHQWPATLVQPVGSPLSLECTVEGTSNPNLYWYRQAAGRGLQLLFYSVGIGQISSEVPQNLSASRPQDRQFILSSKKLLLSDSGFYLCAWTGQFEAFFGQGTRLTVV.

This clonotype came up many times. The rearrangement joins TRBV11-2 to TRBJ2-3; possible D gene TRBD2, 5 bases. This CDR3 is built from 13 residues. CDR1 and CDR2 (germline): SGHAT, FQNNGV. V dropped 5 bases and J dropped 3 bases, with 9 bases sitting between them. The CDR3 DNA sequence: TGTGCCAGCAGCCCCCGGAGGACAGATACGCAGTATTTT. This translates into CASSPRRTDTQYF.

The rearrangement joins TRBV15 to TRBJ2-5, with D unresolved. The CDR3 totals 12 residues. Germline values: CDR1 LNHNV, CDR2 YYDKDF (reference sequence). The ends were cut back, 5 bases at V and 2 bases at J, with 6 bases in the middle. The CDR3 DNA is TGTGCCACCAGCTACGCACAAGAGACCCAGTACTTC. The encoded protein is CATSYAQETQYF. The whole variable domain, remainder taken from reference TRBV15 and TRBJ2-5, is DAMVIQNPRYQVTQFGKPVTLSCSQTLNHNVMYWYQQKSSQAPKLLFHYYDKDFNNEADTPDNFQSRRPNTSFCFLDIRSPGLGDTAMYLCATSYAQETQYFGPGTRLLVL.

The CDR3 reads CASSMTSGITAYEQYF. The CDR3 DNA is TGTGCCAGCAGTATGACTAGCGGGATTACAGCGTACGAGCAGTACTTC. The chain has TRBV2 and TRBJ2-7, with 11 bases identical to TRBD2. The trim removed 5 bases at V and 4 bases at J, leaving 10 bases unmatched. This CDR3 has 16 residues. Germline CDR1 reads SNHLY; CDR2 reads FYNNEI.

V gene TRBV24-1 combines with J gene TRBJ2-2; 8 bases map to TRBD2. Trimming took 1 base from V and 5 from J; bases not matched to a gene: 5. This CDR3 has 16 amino acids. Germline V lookup: CDR1 KGHDR, CDR2 SFDVKD. The CDR3 region has the DNA TGTGCCACCAGTGATTTCACTAGCGGAGGAACCGGGGAGCTGTTTTTT. Translated, it gives CATSDFTSGGTGELFF.

This clonotype came up many times. The chain has TRBV7-2 and TRBJ2-7; no definite D call. The V gene's germline CDR1 is SGHTA and CDR2 FQGNSA. V was clipped by 8 bases and J by 3 bases, with 8 bases between them. The CDR3 totals 11 residues. The CDR3 here is CASGKDYEQYF. The CDR3 nucleotides read TGTGCCAGCGGTAAAGACTACGAGCAGTACTTC.

This clonotype was counted a single time. The J gene is TRBJ1-5, the V gene TRBV2; no definite D call. The germline V and J ends were trimmed by 4 bases and 4 bases, with 11 bases remaining between them. The CDR3 spans 14 residues. Germline V CDR1 and CDR2: SNHLY, FYNNEI. In nucleotides, the CDR3 is TGTGCCAGCAGTGGGGCTGTTACTAATCAGCCCCAGCATTTT. Amino acids: CASSGAVTNQPQHF.

This chain connects TRBV29-1 to TRBJ2-7, with 11 positions matching TRBD1. CDR1 is SQVTM, CDR2 ANQGSEA, per germline. This CDR3 has 15 residues. V lost 4 bases to trimming and J lost 4 bases; unmatched junction nucleotides: 9. In DNA, the CDR3 is TGCAGCGTTGTCTGGACAGGGGGCGATGGTTACGAGCAGTACTTC. It codes for CSVVWTGGDGYEQYF.

Many counts were recorded for this clonotype. This sequence joins TRBV5-6 and TRBJ2-6, with TRBD2 matching 10 bases. Looked up from germline, CDR1 is SGHDT and CDR2 is YYEEEE. CDR3 size: 15 residues. With V trimmed by 3 bases and J by 9 bases, 6 bases remained unmatched. The CDR3 sequence: CASSSPGTSDNVLTF. The CDR3, as DNA: TGTGCCAGCAGCTCACCCGGGACTAGCGACAACGTCCTGACTTTC.

In its sample, this clonotype was seen many times. V and J are TRBV7-2 and TRBJ2-1, with a weak D call TRBD2 (5 bases). From germline, CDR1 is SGHTA and CDR2 FQGNSA. The CDR3 sequence is 15 residues long. V was shortened by 6 bases and J by 4 bases, with 16 bases between the two germline ends. In DNA, the CDR3 is TGTGCCAGCAGAGTGGACTTCCCCCCTTACAATGAGCAGTTCTTC. Residues: CASRVDFPPYNEQFF.

The genes are TRBV3-1 and TRBJ2-1; TRBD1 matches at 8 bases. Germline lookup yields CDR1 LGHDT and CDR2 YNNKEL (reference sequence). The CDR3 spans 15 residues. The ends lost 6 bases at V and 3 bases at J; junction bases unmatched: 7. This CDR3 is CASSFRDRNYNEQFF. CDR3 nucleotide sequence: TGTGCCAGCAGTTTCCGGGACAGGAACTACAATGAGCAGTTCTTC.

The genes are TRBV29-1 and TRBJ2-7; 7 positions match TRBD2. CDR3 length equals 13 residues. Trimming took 7 bases from V and 2 from J; bases not matched to a gene: 8. In germline, CDR1 is SQVTM, CDR2 ANQGSEA. The CDR3 loop is CSALGLSTYEQYF. In DNA, the CDR3 is TGCAGCGCCCTGGGACTATCTACCTACGAGCAGTACTTC.

The V gene is TRBV6-6, the J gene TRBJ2-3; 10 bases fit TRBD2. CDR1 is MNHNY, CDR2 SVGAGI, per germline (reference sequence). With 2 bases clipped from V and 1 base from J, the junction kept 3 bases outside the gene matches. The CDR3 is 16 amino acids. CDR3 bases: TGTGCCAGCAGTTACGCCGGGACTAGCGGCACAGATACGCAGTATTTT. The encoded protein is CASSYAGTSGTDTQYF.

This clonotype was seen ten or more times. The chain carries TRBV7-2 and TRBJ1-5, with D tentatively TRBD1 (5 bases). Trimming removed 5 bases from V and 4 bases from J, with 15 bases in between. The germline V gene has CDR1 SGHTA and CDR2 FQGNSA. There are 15 residues in the CDR3. As DNA, the CDR3 is TGTGCCAGCAGCCCCACCGGGGCCCAAAATCAGCCCCAGCATTTT. Its translation: CASSPTGAQNQPQHF.